The rows below give T cell receptor beta chains drawn from one sample of a study of CD8 T cells in Susac syndrome. TCRdb processed the immunoSEQ multiplex PCR reads anew with MiXCR; each CDR3 protein has one entry. The data show 170,000 or so distinct CDR3 sequences, 85% to 95% seen once. The sample taken for sequencing was CD8+ T cells from PBMCs. The source of these receptors is a human donor with multiple sclerosis. Both conserved end residues are part of each CDR3. Fields, in order: D gene, J gene, V gene, clone size, CDR3 DNA, CDR3 protein. The D gene is left open where the match is weak. Not all rows give a size; the values are once, few, many and, for expanded clones, a class.

>TRBD1|TRBJ2-7|TRBV20-1|.
TGCAGTGCTAGAGACACACAGGGGCCTTCCTACGAGCAGTACTTC
CSARDTQGPSYEQYF
>TRBD2|TRBJ2-1|TRBV2|.
TGTGCCAGTGGGGATCCGGGACTAGCGCCTACCGGCTACAATGAGCAGTTCTTC
CASGDPGLAPTGYNEQFF
>.|TRBJ2-7|TRBV3-1|.
TGTGCCAGCAGCCAAGATTCTATCTTTGAGCAGTACTTC
CASSQDSIFEQYF
>TRBD2|TRBJ2-6|TRBV29-1|.
TGCAGCGTTGTCCCTCCTTGGGGGACTAGCGGCTTCTCTGGGGCCAACGTCCTGACTTTC
CSVVPPWGTSGFSGANVLTF
>TRBD1|TRBJ1-1|TRBV6-5|.
TGTGCCAGCAGTTTCGGGACAGCCACTGAAGCTTTCTTT
CASSFGTATEAFF
>TRBD1|TRBJ2-7|TRBV5-1|once
TGCGCCAGCAGCTTAGAGCCGACAGGGTCCTACGAGCAGTACTTC
CASSLEPTGSYEQYF
>TRBD1|TRBJ2-7|TRBV28|few
TGTGCCAGCAGTTCGACAGGGGGGTCCTACGAGCAGTACTTC
CASSSTGGSYEQYF
>.|TRBJ1-1|TRBV3-1|.
TGTGCCAGCAGCCAAGACACCTTTTCGACAGCACTGAACACTGAAGCTTTCTTT
CASSQDTFSTALNTEAFF
>.|TRBJ2-7|TRBV27|.
TGTGCCAGCAGACCACTAGCAAACTACGAGCAGTACTTC
CASRPLANYEQYF
>TRBD2|TRBJ2-1|TRBV18|.
TGTGCCAGCTCACCACCGGGACTAGCGACACCCTACAATGAGCAGTTCTTC
CASSPPGLATPYNEQFF
>.|TRBJ2-7|TRBV5-1|.
TGCGCCAGCAGCTTGGAGTCTAGCGCAACCTACGAGCAGTACTTC
CASSLESSATYEQYF